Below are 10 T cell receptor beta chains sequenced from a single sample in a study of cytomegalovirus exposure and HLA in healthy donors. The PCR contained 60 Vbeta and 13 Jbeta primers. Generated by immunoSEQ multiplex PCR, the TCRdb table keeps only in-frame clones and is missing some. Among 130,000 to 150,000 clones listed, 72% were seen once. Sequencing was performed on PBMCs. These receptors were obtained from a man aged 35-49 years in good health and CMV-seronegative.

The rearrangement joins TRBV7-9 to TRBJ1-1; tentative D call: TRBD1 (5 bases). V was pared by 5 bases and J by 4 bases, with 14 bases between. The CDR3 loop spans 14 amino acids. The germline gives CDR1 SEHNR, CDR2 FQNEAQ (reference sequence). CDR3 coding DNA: TGTGCCAGCAGCCAGGGTTTTACGGGCACTGAAGCTTTCTTT. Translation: CASSQGFTGTEAFF.

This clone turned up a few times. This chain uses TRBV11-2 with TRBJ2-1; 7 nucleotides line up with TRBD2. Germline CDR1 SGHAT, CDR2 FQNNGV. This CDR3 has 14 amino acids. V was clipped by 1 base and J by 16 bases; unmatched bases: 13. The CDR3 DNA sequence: TGTGCCAGCAGCTTAGTTCGGGGGGAGGGCTTGAAATTCTTC. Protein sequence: CASSLVRGEGLKFF.

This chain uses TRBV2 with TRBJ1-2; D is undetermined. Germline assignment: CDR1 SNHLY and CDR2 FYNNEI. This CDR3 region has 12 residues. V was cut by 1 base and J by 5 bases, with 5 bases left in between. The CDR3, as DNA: TGTGCCAGCAGTGAAGACGAGTATGGCTACACCTTC. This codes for CASSEDEYGYTF.

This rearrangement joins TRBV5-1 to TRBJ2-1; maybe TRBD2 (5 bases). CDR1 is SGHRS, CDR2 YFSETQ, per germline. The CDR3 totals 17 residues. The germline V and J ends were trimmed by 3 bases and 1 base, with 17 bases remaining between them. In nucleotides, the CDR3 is TGCGCCAGCAGCTCTTATGGAGGCTACTCATCCTACAATGAGCAGTTCTTC. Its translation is CASSSYGGYSSYNEQFF. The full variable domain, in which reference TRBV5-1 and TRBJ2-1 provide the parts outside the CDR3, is KAGVTQTPRYLIKTRGQQVTLSCSPISGHRSVSWYQQTPGQGLQFLFEYFSETQRNKGNFPGRFSGRQFSNSRSEMNVSTLELGDSALYLCASSSYGGYSSYNEQFFGPGTRLTVL.

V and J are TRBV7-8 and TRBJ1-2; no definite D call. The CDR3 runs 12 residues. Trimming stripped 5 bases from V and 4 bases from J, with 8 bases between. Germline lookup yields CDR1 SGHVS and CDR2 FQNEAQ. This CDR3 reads CASSTVTYGYTF. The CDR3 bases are TGTGCCAGCAGCACAGTAACCTATGGCTACACCTTC.

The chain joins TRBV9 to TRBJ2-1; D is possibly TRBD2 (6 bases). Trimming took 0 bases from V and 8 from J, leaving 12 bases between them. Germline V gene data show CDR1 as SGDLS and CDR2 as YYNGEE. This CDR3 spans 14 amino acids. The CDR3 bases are TGTGCCAGCAGCGTAGCTCTAGCGAGCCATGAGCAGTTCTTC. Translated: CASSVALASHEQFF.

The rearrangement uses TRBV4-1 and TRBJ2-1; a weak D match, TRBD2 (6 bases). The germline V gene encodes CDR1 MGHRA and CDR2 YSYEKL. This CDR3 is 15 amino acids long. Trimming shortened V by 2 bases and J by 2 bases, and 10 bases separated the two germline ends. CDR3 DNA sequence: TGCGCCAGCAGCCAATTTAGCGGTCCCTACAATGAGCAGTTCTTC. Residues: CASSQFSGPYNEQFF.

CDR3 nucleotide sequence: TGCGCCAGCAGCCAAGTTCCGCAGGGGGAGCAGTACTTC. Translated, it gives CASSQVPQGEQYF. V is TRBV4-1 and J is TRBJ2-7; tentatively, D is TRBD1 (6 bases). The germline gives CDR1 MGHRA, CDR2 YSYEKL. The V gene lost 1 base and the J gene lost 7 bases, with 11 bases spanning the gap. The CDR3 has 13 residues.

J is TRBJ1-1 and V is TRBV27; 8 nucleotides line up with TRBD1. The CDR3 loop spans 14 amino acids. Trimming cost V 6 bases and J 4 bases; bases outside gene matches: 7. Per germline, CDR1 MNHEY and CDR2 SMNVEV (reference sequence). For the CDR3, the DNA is TGTGCCAGCAGGGGCCAGGGGGCGGTCACTGAAGCTTTCTTT. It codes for CASRGQGAVTEAFF.

DNA of the CDR3: TGTGCCAGCAGCCAAGCCAGGGGACTAGCGGGACTCACCGGGGAGCTGTTTTTT. It encodes CASSQARGLAGLTGELFF. The genes are TRBV9 and TRBJ2-2; 13 bases are a match to TRBD2. The CDR3 runs 18 residues. After removal of 4 bases from V and 4 bases from J, the junction contained 10 bases not matched to a gene. Germline V CDR1 and CDR2: SGDLS, YYNGEE. Filled out from reference TRBV9 and TRBJ2-2, the complete variable domain reads DSGVTQTPKHLITATGQRVTLRCSPRSGDLSVYWYQQSLDQGLQFLIQYYNGEERAKGNILERFSAQQFPDLHSELNLSSLELGDSALYFCASSQARGLAGLTGELFFGEGSRLTVL.